This T cell receptor (beta chain) was retrieved from a study of technical replicates of blood from several donors. Assay: immunoSEQ multiplex PCR; the TCRdb copy retains only in-frame clones and omits some. The sample lists 100,000 or so clones, just over 95% occurring once. Worth noting for this clone: Its ends do not fully match the called genes, so a read error is possible.

From germline, CDR1 is SNHLY and CDR2 FYNNEI. The CDR3 covers 13 residues. The chain recombines TRBV2 with TRBJ1-2; 10 bases line up with TRBD1. Material for sequencing was T cells isolated from PBMCs. The sequence derives from a human donor in good health. CDR3 loop: CASTGTGVYDYTF. The CDR3 DNA sequence: TGTGCCAGCACTGGGACAGGGGTATATGACTACACCTTC.